The clone carrying this TCR beta chain was observed a handful of times. The antigen remains unidentified. Via MiXCR, TCRdb re-called the 5' RACE reads, giving one row per CDR3 protein. The sample has roughly 70,000 distinct CDR3 sequences; nearly 9% are singletons. Time point in this sample: blood at routine non-recurrence follow-up after resection. Unsorted whole RNA samples from tumor, nontumor lung or frozen PBMC were sequenced. This sample is part of a study of spatial heterogeneity in lung cancer. Study-level information: Sequencing of follow-up PBMC samples took place when they were available, at a median of around 2 years after resection. Sequences of the beta chain were consistently detected in greater numbers than alpha-chain sequences. Study findings and constraints: Blood carried ubiquitous expanded tumor TCRs more at resection than follow-up.

The ends were cut back, 3 bases at V and 4 bases at J, with 7 bases in the middle. Germline CDR1 KGHSH, CDR2 LQKENI. The CDR3 loop spans 12 amino acids. This chain connects TRBV18 to TRBJ2-7; D is uncertain. The sequenced sample was PBMCs, obtained at follow-up. This TCR was recovered from a female donor with early-stage non-small cell lung cancer. The CDR3 DNA sequence: TGTGCCAGCTCACCCCGAGAGTACGAGCAGTACTTC. Translated, it gives CASSPREYEQYF. Based on the CDR3 plus reference TRBV18 and TRBJ2-7, the full variable domain is NAGVMQNPRHLVRRRGQEARLRCSPMKGHSHVYWYRQLPEEGLKFMVYLQKENIIDESGMPKERFSAEFPKEGPSILRIQQVVRGDSAAYFCASSPREYEQYFGPGTRLTVT.